The 20 T cell receptor beta chains below all came from one sample that was sequenced in a study of OX40 agonist ivuxolimab in advanced cancers. Method: immunoSEQ multiplex PCR; TCRdb's copy keeps in-frame clones and lacks some. The sample holds 50,000 to 75,000 clones; more than 85% are singletons and the top ten take around 0.63%. The sample was CD4+ or CD8+ T cells sorted from blood, taken in a trial of the OX40 agonist ivuxolimab. These receptors were obtained from an adult with an advanced solid tumor such as melanoma, head and neck, liver or kidney cancer.

The chain joins TRBV5-4 to TRBJ2-1; 9 nucleotides agree with TRBD2. This CDR3 comprises 14 residues. The germline gives CDR1 SGHNT, CDR2 YYREEE (reference sequence). With V trimmed by 7 bases and J by 5 bases, 7 bases remained unmatched. CDR3 region: CASGREGYNNEQFF. The CDR3 DNA follows: TGTGCCAGCGGGCGGGAGGGCTACAACAATGAGCAGTTCTTC. The complete variable domain, with remaining parts taken from reference TRBV5-4 and TRBJ2-1, reads ETGVTQSPTHLIKTRGQQVTLRCSSQSGHNTVSWYQQALGQGPQFIFQYYREEENGRGNFPPRFSGLQFPNYSSELNVNALELDDSALYLCASGREGYNNEQFFGPGTRLTVL.

The V gene is TRBV6-6, the J gene TRBJ1-3, with 7 bases identical to TRBD1. CDR1 MNHNY and CDR2 SVGAGI come from the germline V gene (reference sequence). This CDR3 has 16 residues. Unmatched junction bases numbered 4, after V lost 0 bases and J lost 2 bases. CDR3 region: CASSYSIDRAGNTIYF. CDR3 DNA sequence: TGTGCCAGCAGTTACTCCATCGACAGGGCTGGAAACACCATATATTTT.

This sequence joins TRBV18 and TRBJ2-3, with D perhaps TRBD2 (5 bases). The V gene's germline CDR1 is KGHSH and CDR2 LQKENI. V lost 3 bases to trimming and J lost 0 bases, with 10 bases between them. This CDR3 is built from 15 residues. The chain's CDR3 is CASSPAGTSTDTQYF. DNA for the CDR3: TGTGCCAGCTCACCTGCGGGTACAAGCACAGATACGCAGTATTTT.

The J gene is TRBJ2-7, the V gene TRBV30; TRBD2 agrees at 7 bases. Trimming took 5 bases from V and 2 from J; bases not matched to a gene: 9. This CDR3 region has 14 residues. CDR1 is GTSNPN, CDR2 SVGIG, per germline (reference sequence). The CDR3 nucleotides are TGTGCCTGGGCCAAAGCGGGGATAACCTACGAGCAGTACTTC. Amino acids: CAWAKAGITYEQYF. The entire variable domain, with the rest obtained from reference TRBV30 and TRBJ2-7, is as follows: SQTIHQWPATLVQPVGSPLSLECTVEGTSNPNLYWYRQAAGRGLQLLFYSVGIGQISSEVPQNLSASRPQDRQFILSSKKLLLSDSGFYLCAWAKAGITYEQYFGPGTRLTVT.

J is TRBJ2-1 and V is TRBV7-2; D is possibly TRBD1 (6 bases). The CDR3 totals 13 residues. Between the trimmed V and J ends, which lost 5 bases and 7 bases, there was a span of 12 bases. Germline values: CDR1 SGHTA, CDR2 FQGNSA. This chain's CDR3 is CASSLRRGNEQFF. DNA of the CDR3: TGTGCCAGCAGCCTACGCAGGGGTAATGAGCAGTTCTTC.

The rearrangement uses TRBV6-4 and TRBJ2-3; D unresolved. The V end lost 0 bases, the J end lost 3 bases, and 4 bases lay between the germline ends. The V gene's germline CDR1 is MRHNA and CDR2 SNTAGT. The CDR3 extends over 13 amino acids. The CDR3 here is CASSDSPTDTQYF. In DNA, the CDR3 is TGTGCCAGCAGTGACTCCCCTACAGATACGCAGTATTTT.

The gene calls are TRBV6-1 and TRBJ2-5; D tentatively fits TRBD1 or TRBD2 (5 bases each). The germline V gene has CDR1 MNHNS and CDR2 SASEGT. The CDR3 has 14 amino acids. The germline V and J ends were trimmed by 6 bases and 2 bases, with 13 bases remaining between them. Written as DNA, the CDR3 is TGTGCCAGCAGGAGGGGCCTAAATCAAGAGACCCAGTACTTC. This encodes CASRRGLNQETQYF.

This clone was picked up one time. The rearrangement links TRBV11-2 to TRBJ1-1; D gene unclear. V lost 3 bases and J lost 1, with 12 bases in between. Germline CDR1 reads SGHAT; CDR2 reads FQNNGV. This CDR3 has 15 amino acids. The CDR3 nucleotides read TGTGCCAGCAGCTTTTCCCCGGGCACGAACACTGAAGCTTTCTTT. Translation gives CASSFSPGTNTEAFF.

As to this clone: Compared with germline, one end of the junction differs, possibly owing to a read error. The chain joins TRBV30 to TRBJ2-3; TRBD1 aligns across 7 bases. The CDR3 length is 13 residues. Per the germline V gene, CDR1 is GTSNPN and CDR2 is SVGIG (reference sequence). Here the CDR3 DNA reads TGTGCCTGGAGTGTAATGGGGACAGACACGCAGTATTTT. Translating gives CAWSVMGTDTQYF.

The chain recombines TRBV7-8 with TRBJ2-3; D call uncertain. This CDR3 region has 12 residues. Trimming took off 2 bases at V and 2 bases at J, with 2 bases between the two ends. Germline V gene sequence: CDR1 SGHVS, CDR2 FQNEAQ. CDR3 loop: CASSLITDTQYF. The DNA of the CDR3 is TGTGCCAGCAGCTTAATCACAGATACGCAGTATTTT.

The chain links TRBV6-5 to TRBJ1-1; D not certain. This CDR3 region has 10 residues. Trimming took off 7 bases at V and 5 bases at J, with 5 bases between the two ends. CDR1 MNHEY and CDR2 SVGAGI come from the germline V gene. Written as DNA, the CDR3 is TGTGCCAGCATCGGGACTGAAGCTTTCTTT. Amino acids: CASIGTEAFF.

The chain couples TRBV5-1 to TRBJ2-3; TRBD1 aligns across 9 bases. This CDR3 is built from 15 residues. Germline V gives CDR1 SGHRS, CDR2 YFSETQ. Losses at the gene ends were 0 bases for V and 6 bases for J; bases not matched to a gene: 5. The CDR3 spells CASSLVGDRVDTQYF. The DNA for the CDR3 is TGCGCCAGCAGCTTGGTGGGGGACAGGGTTGATACGCAGTATTTT.

The rearrangement uses TRBV6-1 and TRBJ2-1; D gene uncertain. CDR1 and CDR2 from the germline V gene are MNHNS and SASEGT. V was shortened by 5 bases and J by 4 bases, with 6 bases between the two germline ends. This CDR3 is 12 amino acids long. CDR3 residues: CASSPGYNEQFF. In nucleotides, the CDR3 is TGTGCCAGCAGTCCTGGTTACAATGAGCAGTTCTTC.

This clone was recorded once. The V gene is TRBV11-2, the J gene TRBJ1-1; maybe TRBD1 (5 bases). CDR1 is SGHAT and CDR2 is FQNNGV in the germline V gene. CDR3 size: 15 residues. The V and J ends lost 4 bases and 4 bases respectively, with 16 bases between them. In nucleotides, the CDR3 is TGTGCCAGCAGCTCGGGACCCCCACCCCTCACTGAAGCTTTCTTT. Its protein product is CASSSGPPPLTEAFF.

V is TRBV4-1 and J is TRBJ2-7; D is perhaps TRBD1 or TRBD2 (5 bases each). CDR1 is MGHRA, CDR2 YSYEKL, per germline. Trimming took off 3 bases at V and 0 bases at J, with 15 bases between the two ends. The CDR3 runs to 16 residues. CDR3 sequence (DNA): TGCGCCAGCAGCCATTCCGGGACGGCTAGCTCCTACGAGCAGTACTTC. Translation gives CASSHSGTASSYEQYF.

J is TRBJ2-7 and V is TRBV19, with 9 positions matching TRBD1. Germline V gene data show CDR1 as LNHDA and CDR2 as SQIVND (reference sequence). Trimming removed 3 bases from V and 6 bases from J; junction bases left unmatched: 12. This CDR3 contains 16 residues. CDR3 nucleotide sequence: TGTGCCAGTAGTATTAAGACCGGGACAGGGATCCCCGAGCAGTACTTC. It translates to CASSIKTGTGIPEQYF.

This chain joins TRBV19 and TRBJ1-2, with 7 bases that match TRBD1. CDR3 size: 14 residues. Germline lookup yields CDR1 LNHDA and CDR2 SQIVND (reference sequence). V dropped 7 bases and J dropped 8; count of bases not matched to a gene: 13. CDR3 amino acids: CASNPWVQGEGYTF. Here the CDR3 DNA reads TGTGCCAGTAACCCCTGGGTTCAGGGGGAAGGCTACACCTTC.

The rearrangement joins TRBV30 to TRBJ1-5, with TRBD1 matching over 7 bases. V lost 3 bases to trimming and J lost 3 bases; unmatched junction nucleotides: 14. This CDR3 comprises 17 residues. CDR1 and CDR2 (germline): GTSNPN, SVGIG (reference sequence). The CDR3 loop is CAWRAPPPGTANQPQHF. The CDR3, as DNA: TGTGCCTGGAGGGCGCCCCCCCCGGGGACAGCCAATCAGCCCCAGCATTTT.

This chain uses TRBV11-1 with TRBJ2-1, with 8 bases identical to TRBD2. The V segment lost 3 bases and the J segment 3 bases; nucleotides outside the gene matches: 7. Germline-derived CDR1 and CDR2 are SGHAT and FQDESV (reference sequence). The length of the CDR3 is 16 residues. The CDR3 DNA reads as TGTGCCAGCAGCTTTTCGCGGGGGGCCGTCTACAATGAGCAGTTCTTC. It encodes CASSFSRGAVYNEQFF.

The chain carries TRBV30 and TRBJ2-2; no firm D call. V was clipped by 3 bases and J by 6 bases, with 8 bases between them. The CDR3 is 12 amino acids. In germline, CDR1 is GTSNPN, CDR2 SVGIG (reference sequence). CDR3 amino acids: CAWRVQAGELFF. The CDR3 bases are TGTGCCTGGAGAGTACAAGCCGGGGAGCTGTTTTTT.